The rows below give T cell receptor beta chains drawn from one sample of a study of T-cell reconstitution after alpha-beta-depleted transplantation in children. TCRdb reprocessed the PCR reads via MiXCR and lists one record per CDR3 protein. The data contain about 400,000 distinct CDR3 sequences, 10% to 15% of them seen just once; the ten biggest clones take up about 4%. This specimen consisted of PBMCs, obtained from the stem cell graft. Receptors originate from a human donor who donated a stem cell graft to a child with Fanconi anemia. The CDR3 runs from the conserved cysteine through the conserved F or W. Each record gives: V gene, J gene, clone size, D gene, CDR3 DNA, CDR3 protein. The D gene is left open where the match is weak. Not every row has a clone size; where given, it reads once, few, many or a size class.

v_call: TRBV27
j_call: TRBJ2-1
clone_size: few
d_call: TRBD2
cdr3_nt: TGTGCCAGCAGTTCTCGGGGGGTGTCCTACAATGAGCAGTTCTTC
cdr3_aa: CASSSRGVSYNEQFF

v_call: TRBV5-1
j_call: TRBJ2-5
clone_size: many
d_call: NA
cdr3_nt: TGCGCCAGCAGCTTGGGGGATACAGGAGGGGAACAAGAGACCCAGTACTTC
cdr3_aa: CASSLGDTGGEQETQYF

v_call: TRBV12-3/TRBV12-4
j_call: TRBJ1-1
clone_size: NA
d_call: NA
cdr3_nt: TGTGCCAGCAGTCCTCCGGGGGGGACTTACACTGTAGCTTTCTTT
cdr3_aa: CASSPPGGTYTVAFF

v_call: TRBV3-1
j_call: TRBJ2-6
clone_size: NA
d_call: NA
cdr3_nt: TGTGCCAGCAGCCAAGTATTGGGGGCCTTCTCTGGGGCCAACGTCCTGACTTTC
cdr3_aa: CASSQVLGAFSGANVLTF

v_call: TRBV18
j_call: TRBJ2-5
clone_size: NA
d_call: NA
cdr3_nt: TGTGCCAGCTCACCACCGGGGACAGCGGGGGAGACCCAGTACTTC
cdr3_aa: CASSPPGTAGETQYF

v_call: TRBV27
j_call: TRBJ1-1
clone_size: NA
d_call: NA
cdr3_nt: TGTGCCAGCATCAGAGGGGGCACTGAAGCTTTCTTT
cdr3_aa: CASIRGGTEAFF

v_call: TRBV10-3
j_call: TRBJ2-2
clone_size: many
d_call: TRBD2
cdr3_nt: TGTGCCATCAGCGGGACTACATACACCGGGGAGCTGTTTTTT
cdr3_aa: CAISGTTYTGELFF

v_call: TRBV29-1
j_call: TRBJ2-3
clone_size: many
d_call: TRBD2
cdr3_nt: TGCAGCTGTCTCCTAGCGGGCACAGATACGCAGTATTTT
cdr3_aa: CSCLLAGTDTQYF

v_call: TRBV15
j_call: TRBJ1-5
clone_size: many
d_call: NA
cdr3_nt: TGTGCCACCAGCAGAGTTAACAGGGAGAGCCCCAATCAGCCCCAGCATTTT
cdr3_aa: CATSRVNRESPNQPQHF

v_call: TRBV5-5
j_call: TRBJ1-1
clone_size: few
d_call: NA
cdr3_nt: TGTGCCAGCAGCTTGGTCCCTTCGGACAACGCTGAAGCTTTCTTT
cdr3_aa: CASSLVPSDNAEAFF

v_call: TRBV5-1
j_call: TRBJ2-5
clone_size: NA
d_call: TRBD1
cdr3_nt: TGCGCCAGCAGCCTGGGACAGGGGAACCAAGAGACCCAGTACTTC
cdr3_aa: CASSLGQGNQETQYF

v_call: TRBV4-3
j_call: TRBJ1-6
clone_size: NA
d_call: NA
cdr3_nt: TGCGCCAGCAGCCAAGATCGGGGCCTTTGGGCCCTCCACTTT
cdr3_aa: CASSQDRGLWALHF

v_call: TRBV18
j_call: TRBJ2-7
clone_size: many
d_call: NA
cdr3_nt: TGTGCCAGCTCACTTGATACCTACGAGCAGTACTTC
cdr3_aa: CASSLDTYEQYF

v_call: TRBV7-2
j_call: TRBJ2-7
clone_size: few
d_call: TRBD2
cdr3_nt: TGTGCCAGCAGCTTTAGCGGGGTAGTTTACGAGCAGTACTTC
cdr3_aa: CASSFSGVVYEQYF

v_call: TRBV20-1
j_call: TRBJ2-3
clone_size: NA
d_call: NA
cdr3_nt: TGCAGTGCTAGGCGGGGTGAACCCTTTAGCACAGATACGCAGTATTTT
cdr3_aa: CSARRGEPFSTDTQYF

v_call: TRBV5-1
j_call: TRBJ2-2
clone_size: NA
d_call: TRBD2
cdr3_nt: TGCGCCAGCAGCGGGACTATGAACACCGGGGAGCTGTTTTTT
cdr3_aa: CASSGTMNTGELFF

v_call: TRBV9
j_call: TRBJ2-2
clone_size: many
d_call: NA
cdr3_nt: TGTGCCAGCAGCCGGACAACGCCTGGCGGGGAGCTGTTTTTT
cdr3_aa: CASSRTTPGGELFF

v_call: TRBV4-3
j_call: TRBJ1-5
clone_size: NA
d_call: NA
cdr3_nt: TGCGCCAGCAGCCAAGACGCCCGACAGAATACTCATCAGCCCCAGCATTTT
cdr3_aa: CASSQDARQNTHQPQHF

v_call: TRBV5-4
j_call: TRBJ2-3
clone_size: NA
d_call: NA
cdr3_nt: TGTGCCAGCAGCACCCCTCAGAGCACAGATACGCAGTATTTT
cdr3_aa: CASSTPQSTDTQYF

v_call: TRBV9
j_call: TRBJ2-4
clone_size: many
d_call: NA
cdr3_nt: TGTGCCAGCAGCGGACCACAGGGACGAGACATTCAGTACTTC
cdr3_aa: CASSGPQGRDIQYF

v_call: TRBV5-1
j_call: TRBJ2-1
clone_size: many
d_call: TRBD2
cdr3_nt: TGCGCCAGCAGCTTGTCCGGGGGGAACTCCTACAATGAGCAGTTCTTC
cdr3_aa: CASSLSGGNSYNEQFF

v_call: TRBV4-3
j_call: TRBJ2-1
clone_size: few
d_call: NA
cdr3_nt: TGCGCCAGCAGCCAAGATACATACGCTAGCGAGGGTGAGCAGTTCTTC
cdr3_aa: CASSQDTYASEGEQFF

v_call: TRBV6-5
j_call: TRBJ2-3
clone_size: many
d_call: NA
cdr3_nt: TGTGCCAGCAGTTCCGATACGACTGGCACAGATACGCAGTATTTT
cdr3_aa: CASSSDTTGTDTQYF

v_call: TRBV7-9
j_call: TRBJ1-1
clone_size: NA
d_call: NA
cdr3_nt: TGTGCCAGCAGCTTAGGAGGGGCGGAGAACACTGAAGCTTTCTTT
cdr3_aa: CASSLGGAENTEAFF

v_call: TRBV12-3/TRBV12-4
j_call: TRBJ2-5
clone_size: many
d_call: NA
cdr3_nt: TGTGCCAGCAGTTTTACCCAAATGGAGACCCAGTACTTC
cdr3_aa: CASSFTQMETQYF

v_call: TRBV12-3/TRBV12-4
j_call: TRBJ1-2
clone_size: few
d_call: TRBD1
cdr3_nt: TGTGCCAGCAGTTTACTAGACAGGGACTCTAACTATGGCTACACCTTC
cdr3_aa: CASSLLDRDSNYGYTF

v_call: TRBV6-2/TRBV6-3
j_call: TRBJ2-2
clone_size: NA
d_call: TRBD1
cdr3_nt: TGTGCCAGCAGTTACGTTGGACAGGGGCACCGGGAGCTGTTTTTT
cdr3_aa: CASSYVGQGHRELFF

v_call: TRBV12-3/TRBV12-4
j_call: TRBJ1-2
clone_size: few
d_call: NA
cdr3_nt: TGTGCCAGCAGTTTTATGCCTTCCTATGGCTACACCTTC
cdr3_aa: CASSFMPSYGYTF

v_call: TRBV7-2
j_call: TRBJ2-5
clone_size: NA
d_call: NA
cdr3_nt: TGTGCCAGCAGCCGTCCGCCTGGGCTGACCCAGTACTTC
cdr3_aa: CASSRPPGLTQYF

v_call: TRBV20-1
j_call: TRBJ2-1
clone_size: few
d_call: TRBD1
cdr3_nt: TGCAGTGCTTCCGCAGGGGGCTCTTTCGCCTACAATGAGCAGTTCTTC
cdr3_aa: CSASAGGSFAYNEQFF

v_call: TRBV15
j_call: TRBJ1-1
clone_size: many
d_call: TRBD1
cdr3_nt: TGTGCCACCGCCTCAGGGGGCCGGAACACTGAAGCTTTCTTT
cdr3_aa: CATASGGRNTEAFF

v_call: TRBV3-1
j_call: TRBJ1-1
clone_size: NA
d_call: NA
cdr3_nt: TGTGCCAGCAGCCAAGATCGACTATTGGGGACTGAAGCTTTCTTT
cdr3_aa: CASSQDRLLGTEAFF

v_call: TRBV7-2
j_call: TRBJ2-5
clone_size: NA
d_call: NA
cdr3_nt: TGTGCCAGCAGAAGGAGAGGTAGCTCCTGGGAGACCCAGTACTTC
cdr3_aa: CASRRRGSSWETQYF

v_call: TRBV6-5
j_call: TRBJ1-1
clone_size: many
d_call: NA
cdr3_nt: TGTGCCAGCAGCCCCAGGGGAGGGAACACTGAAGCTTTCTTT
cdr3_aa: CASSPRGGNTEAFF

v_call: TRBV19
j_call: TRBJ2-2
clone_size: few
d_call: NA
cdr3_nt: TGTGCCAGTGGGGGGTGGAACGCCGGGGAGCTGTTTTTT
cdr3_aa: CASGGWNAGELFF

v_call: TRBV5-1
j_call: TRBJ2-3
clone_size: few
d_call: TRBD1
cdr3_nt: TGCGCCAGCAGTACAGGGGGCGGCACAGATACGCAGTATTTT
cdr3_aa: CASSTGGGTDTQYF

v_call: TRBV29-1
j_call: TRBJ2-3
clone_size: NA
d_call: TRBD2
cdr3_nt: TGCAGCGTGCGGGGGGGAGGTACGCAGTATTTT
cdr3_aa: CSVRGGGTQYF

v_call: TRBV4-2
j_call: TRBJ1-6
clone_size: few
d_call: NA
cdr3_nt: TGTGCCAGCAGCCAAGCGGGGAATTCACCCCTCCACTTT
cdr3_aa: CASSQAGNSPLHF

v_call: TRBV29-1
j_call: TRBJ2-5
clone_size: many
d_call: TRBD1
cdr3_nt: TGCAGCGTGGGGGACAGGGGGTTAGAGACCCAGTACTTC
cdr3_aa: CSVGDRGLETQYF

v_call: TRBV5-1
j_call: TRBJ2-5
clone_size: NA
d_call: TRBD2
cdr3_nt: TGCGCCAGCAGCTCAAGCGGGGGTTGGGAGACCCAGTACTTC
cdr3_aa: CASSSSGGWETQYF

v_call: TRBV11-2
j_call: TRBJ1-4
clone_size: few
d_call: TRBD1
cdr3_nt: TGTGCCAGCAGCTCCGAGACAGGGGTGGGTGAAAAACTGTTTTTT
cdr3_aa: CASSSETGVGEKLFF

v_call: TRBV24-1
j_call: TRBJ1-1
clone_size: few
d_call: NA
cdr3_nt: TGTGCCACCTGGGCCCGGGGGTTATTTAGAACATTAACTGAAGCTTTCTTT
cdr3_aa: CATWARGLFRTLTEAFF

v_call: TRBV29-1
j_call: TRBJ2-1
clone_size: few
d_call: TRBD2
cdr3_nt: TGCAGCGGCCGACTAGCGGGGGCGAACAATGAGCAGTTCTTC
cdr3_aa: CSGRLAGANNEQFF

v_call: TRBV12-3/TRBV12-4
j_call: TRBJ2-1
clone_size: NA
d_call: TRBD2
cdr3_nt: TGTGCCAGCAGTTTAGGTAGCGGGGGTAGGGGTGAGCAGTTCTTC
cdr3_aa: CASSLGSGGRGEQFF

v_call: TRBV6-5
j_call: TRBJ1-2
clone_size: many
d_call: TRBD1
cdr3_nt: TGTGCCAGCAGAACAGGGGGCGCGAACTATGGCTACACCTTC
cdr3_aa: CASRTGGANYGYTF

v_call: TRBV4-2
j_call: TRBJ1-3
clone_size: NA
d_call: NA
cdr3_nt: TGTGCCAGCAGCCAAGATATCGGATATGGAAACACCATATATTTT
cdr3_aa: CASSQDIGYGNTIYF

v_call: TRBV11-2
j_call: TRBJ2-1
clone_size: NA
d_call: NA
cdr3_nt: TGTGCCAGCAGCTTGTGGAGAACTCAGCAGTTCTTC
cdr3_aa: CASSLWRTQQFF

v_call: TRBV20-1
j_call: TRBJ2-7
clone_size: many
d_call: TRBD1
cdr3_nt: TGCAGTGCTAGCAGGGGGATTTCCTCCTACGAGCAGTACTTC
cdr3_aa: CSASRGISSYEQYF

v_call: TRBV20-1
j_call: TRBJ2-1
clone_size: many
d_call: TRBD2
cdr3_nt: TGCAGTGCCATTAGCGGGGGGGCCTACCCCTACAATGAGCAGTTCTTC
cdr3_aa: CSAISGGAYPYNEQFF

v_call: TRBV7-7
j_call: TRBJ2-2
clone_size: NA
d_call: NA
cdr3_nt: TGTGCTAGCAGCCGGAGACCCGGGACCGGGGAGCTGTTTTTT
cdr3_aa: CASSRRPGTGELFF

v_call: TRBV10-3
j_call: TRBJ1-1
clone_size: many
d_call: NA
cdr3_nt: TGTGCCATCAGTCCCACTACCGGGAAAAACAATGAAGCTTTCTTT
cdr3_aa: CAISPTTGKNNEAFF

v_call: TRBV29-1
j_call: TRBJ1-2
clone_size: few
d_call: NA
cdr3_nt: TGCAGCGTCCCTCGGGAAGCGACAGGCTATTCAGGCTACACCTTC
cdr3_aa: CSVPREATGYSGYTF

v_call: TRBV20-1
j_call: TRBJ2-5
clone_size: many
d_call: NA
cdr3_nt: TGCAGTGCATGGGTTGGGGAGACCCAGTACTTC
cdr3_aa: CSAWVGETQYF

v_call: TRBV11-2
j_call: TRBJ1-1
clone_size: few
d_call: NA
cdr3_nt: TGTGCCAGCAGCTTTTATGAGGGGACTGAAGCTTTCTTT
cdr3_aa: CASSFYEGTEAFF

v_call: TRBV6-2/TRBV6-3
j_call: TRBJ2-1
clone_size: NA
d_call: NA
cdr3_nt: TGTGCCAGCAGCCTCTCGTCGAGGGGGGGACTCTCCTACAATGAGCAGTTCTTC
cdr3_aa: CASSLSSRGGLSYNEQFF